This TCR beta chain appears in the sequencing data of a study of T cell changes during pregnancy in multiple sclerosis. Assay used: immunoSEQ multiplex PCR; TCRdb lists only in-frame clones, some missing. The repertoire holds 55,000 to 85,000 clones, with about 94% as singletons. The V end lost 2 bases, the J end lost 7 bases, and 12 bases lay between the germline ends. The CDR3 extends over 15 amino acids. Germline CDR1 reads SGHTA; CDR2 reads FQGNSA. This chain joins TRBV7-2 and TRBJ1-6, with TRBD1 as a possible D gene (5 bases). The sequencing here drew on peripheral blood, taken in the third trimester of pregnancy. This TCR was sampled from a female donor with multiple sclerosis, enrolled in a pregnancy study. CDR3 DNA sequence: TGTGCCAGCAGCTTATTCGGGACTGGAAATTCACCCCTCCACTTT. Residues: CASSLFGTGNSPLHF.